This T cell receptor beta chain was documented in a study of identical twins. Study-wide results and limits: Out-of-frame alpha sequences shared between twins exhibited an excess of low generation probability.

TCRdb itself ran the 5' RACE reads through MiXCR, one entry per CDR3 protein. This table has 350,000 to 600,000 distinct CDR3 sequences, approximately 15% appearing once. Concerning this clonotype: The antigen is undetermined.

The sample also formed part of further work on yellow fever vaccine responses in identical twins.

Sequencing was carried out using CD4+ T cells sorted from blood. The sequence was collected from a woman between 18 and 30 years old in good health.

DNA of the CDR3: TGCAGTGCTAGAAGACAGAGCTCCTACAATGAGCAGTTCTTC. Protein sequence: CSARRQSSYNEQFF. The rearrangement uses TRBV20-1 and TRBJ2-1; TRBD1 is a possible D gene (5 bases). V was clipped by 2 bases and J by 0 bases, with 8 bases between them. The CDR3 spans 14 residues. CDR1 is DFQATT and CDR2 is SNEGSKA in the germline V gene (reference sequence).